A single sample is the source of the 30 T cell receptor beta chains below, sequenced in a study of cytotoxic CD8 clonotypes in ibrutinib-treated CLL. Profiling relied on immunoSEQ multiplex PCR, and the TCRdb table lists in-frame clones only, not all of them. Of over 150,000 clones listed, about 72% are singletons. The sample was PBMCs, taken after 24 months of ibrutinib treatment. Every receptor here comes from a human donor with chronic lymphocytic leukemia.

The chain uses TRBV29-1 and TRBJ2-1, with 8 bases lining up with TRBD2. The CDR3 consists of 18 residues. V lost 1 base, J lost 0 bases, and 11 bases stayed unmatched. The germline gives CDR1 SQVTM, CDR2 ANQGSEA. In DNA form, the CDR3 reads TGCAGCGTTGAAGCCCCCGCGACTAGCGACCTCTCCTACAATGAGCAGTTCTTC. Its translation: CSVEAPATSDLSYNEQFF.

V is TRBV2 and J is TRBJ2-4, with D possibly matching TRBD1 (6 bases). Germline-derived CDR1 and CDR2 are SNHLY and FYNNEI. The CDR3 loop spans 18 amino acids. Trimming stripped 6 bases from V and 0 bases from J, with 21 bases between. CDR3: CASRGYSDRKLAKNIQYF. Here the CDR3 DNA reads TGTGCCAGCAGGGGATACTCCGACAGGAAACTAGCCAAAAACATTCAGTACTTC.

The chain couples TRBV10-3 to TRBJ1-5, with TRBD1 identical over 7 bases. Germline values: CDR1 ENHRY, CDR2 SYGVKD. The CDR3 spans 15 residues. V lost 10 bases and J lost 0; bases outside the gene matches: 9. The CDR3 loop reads CATDRDSASNQPQHF. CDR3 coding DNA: TGTGCCACAGACAGGGACTCGGCTAGCAATCAGCCCCAGCATTTT.

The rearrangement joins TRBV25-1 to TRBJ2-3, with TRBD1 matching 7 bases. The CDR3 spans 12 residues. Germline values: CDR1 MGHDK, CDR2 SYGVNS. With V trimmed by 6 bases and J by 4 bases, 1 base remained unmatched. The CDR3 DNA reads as TGTGCCAGCAGGACAGGGTCAGATACGCAGTATTTT. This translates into CASRTGSDTQYF.

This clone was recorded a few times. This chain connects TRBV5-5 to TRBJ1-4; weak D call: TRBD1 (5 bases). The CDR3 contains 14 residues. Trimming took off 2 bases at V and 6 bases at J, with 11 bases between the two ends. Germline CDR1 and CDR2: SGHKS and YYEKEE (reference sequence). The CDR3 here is CASSLPGRHEKLFF. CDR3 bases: TGTGCCAGCAGCTTACCGGGACGCCATGAAAAACTGTTTTTT.

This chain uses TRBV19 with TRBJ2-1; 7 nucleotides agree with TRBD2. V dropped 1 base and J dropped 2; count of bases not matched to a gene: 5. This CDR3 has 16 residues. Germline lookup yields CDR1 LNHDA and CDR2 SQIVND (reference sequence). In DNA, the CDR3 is TGTGCCAGTAGTATAGCGGGAGGATCGCCCTACAATGAGCAGTTCTTC. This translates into CASSIAGGSPYNEQFF.

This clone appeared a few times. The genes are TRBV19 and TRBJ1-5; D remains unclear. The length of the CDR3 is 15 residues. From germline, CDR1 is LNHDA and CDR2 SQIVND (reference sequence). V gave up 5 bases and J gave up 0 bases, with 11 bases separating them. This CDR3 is CASSWGIYSNQPQHF. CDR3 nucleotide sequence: TGTGCCAGTAGTTGGGGAATCTATAGCAATCAGCCCCAGCATTTT. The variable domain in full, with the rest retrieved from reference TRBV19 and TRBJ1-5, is DGGITQSPKYLFRKEGQNVTLSCEQNLNHDAMYWYRQDPGQGLRLIYYSQIVNDFQKGDIAEGYSVSREKKESFPLTVTSAQKNPTAFYLCASSWGIYSNQPQHFGDGTRLSIL.

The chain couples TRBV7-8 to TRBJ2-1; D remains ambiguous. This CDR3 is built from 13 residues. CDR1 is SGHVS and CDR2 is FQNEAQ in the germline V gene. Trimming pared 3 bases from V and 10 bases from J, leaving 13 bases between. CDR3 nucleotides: TGTGCCAGCAGCTTGACCGCGTCTTGGGAGCAGTTCTTC. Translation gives CASSLTASWEQFF.

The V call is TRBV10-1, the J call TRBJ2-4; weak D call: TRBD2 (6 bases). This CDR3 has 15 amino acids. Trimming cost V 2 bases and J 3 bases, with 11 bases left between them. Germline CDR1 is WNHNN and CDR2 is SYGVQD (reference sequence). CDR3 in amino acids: CASSEPGVGKNIQYF. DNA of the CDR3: TGCGCCAGCAGTGAGCCGGGAGTGGGCAAAAACATTCAGTACTTC.

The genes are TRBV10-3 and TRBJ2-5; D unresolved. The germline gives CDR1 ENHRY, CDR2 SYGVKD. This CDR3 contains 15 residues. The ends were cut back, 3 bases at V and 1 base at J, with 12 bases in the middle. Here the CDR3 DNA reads TGTGCCATCAGTGAATCCGGGTCGAGCCAAGAGACCCAGTACTTC. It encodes CAISESGSSQETQYF.

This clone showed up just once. The CDR3 is CASSVGNLGGLAADTQYF. The CDR3 DNA follows: TGTGCCAGCAGCGTAGGGAACTTGGGTGGACTAGCCGCGGATACGCAGTATTTT. The V gene is TRBV9, the J gene TRBJ2-3, with TRBD2 identical over 8 bases. The trim removed 0 bases at V and 6 bases at J, leaving 15 bases unmatched. CDR1 is SGDLS and CDR2 is YYNGEE in the germline V gene. This CDR3 region has 18 residues.

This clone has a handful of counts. The CDR3 DNA reads TGTGCCAGCAGCCGGTACGGGGGGGAGCAGTTCTTC. It is translated as CASSRYGGEQFF. V usage is TRBV7-2 and J usage is TRBJ2-1, with 7 bases fitting TRBD2. This CDR3 has 12 residues. J was trimmed by 10 bases and V by 5 bases; bases with no gene match: 5. Germline V gives CDR1 SGHTA, CDR2 FQGNSA.

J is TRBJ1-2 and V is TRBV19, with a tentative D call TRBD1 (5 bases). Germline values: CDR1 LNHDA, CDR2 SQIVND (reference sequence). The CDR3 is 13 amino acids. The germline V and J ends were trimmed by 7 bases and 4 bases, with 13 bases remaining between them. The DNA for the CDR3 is TGTGCCAGTAATTTTTGGGGGAGCTATGGCTACACCTTC. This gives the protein CASNFWGSYGYTF.

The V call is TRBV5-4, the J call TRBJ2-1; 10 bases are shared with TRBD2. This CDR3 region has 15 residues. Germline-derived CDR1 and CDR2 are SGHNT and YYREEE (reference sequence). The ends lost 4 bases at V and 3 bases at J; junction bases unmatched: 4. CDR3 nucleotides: TGTGCCAGCAGCAGGACTAGCGGAAACTACAATGAGCAGTTCTTC. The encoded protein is CASSRTSGNYNEQFF.

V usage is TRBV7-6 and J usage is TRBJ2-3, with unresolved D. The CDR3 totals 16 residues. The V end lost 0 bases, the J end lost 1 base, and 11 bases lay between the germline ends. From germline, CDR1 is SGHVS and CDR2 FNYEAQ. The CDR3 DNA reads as TGTGCCAGCAGCTTAGCGTTTACGACCCGCACAGATACGCAGTATTTT. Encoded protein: CASSLAFTTRTDTQYF.

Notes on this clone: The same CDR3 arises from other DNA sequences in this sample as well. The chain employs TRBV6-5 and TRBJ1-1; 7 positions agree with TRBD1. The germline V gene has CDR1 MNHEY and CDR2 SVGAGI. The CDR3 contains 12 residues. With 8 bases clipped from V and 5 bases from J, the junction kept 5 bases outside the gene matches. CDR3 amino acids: CASSRGNTEAFF. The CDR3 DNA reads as TGTGCCAGCTCCAGGGGGAATACTGAAGCTTTCTTT.

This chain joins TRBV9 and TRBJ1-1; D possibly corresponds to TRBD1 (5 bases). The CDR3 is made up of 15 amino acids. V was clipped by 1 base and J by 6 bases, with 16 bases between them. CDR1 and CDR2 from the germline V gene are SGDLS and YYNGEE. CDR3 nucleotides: TGTGCCAGCAGCGTAAATCCGACAGAGGTGCCTGAAGCTTTCTTT. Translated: CASSVNPTEVPEAFF.

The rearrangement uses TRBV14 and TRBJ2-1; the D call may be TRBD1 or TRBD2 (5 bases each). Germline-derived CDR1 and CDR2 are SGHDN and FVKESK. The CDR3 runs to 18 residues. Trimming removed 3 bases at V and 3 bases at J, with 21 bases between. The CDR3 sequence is CASSQARGATNDYNEQFF. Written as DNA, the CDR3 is TGTGCCAGCAGCCAGGCTCGGGGCGCCACGAATGACTACAATGAGCAGTTCTTC.

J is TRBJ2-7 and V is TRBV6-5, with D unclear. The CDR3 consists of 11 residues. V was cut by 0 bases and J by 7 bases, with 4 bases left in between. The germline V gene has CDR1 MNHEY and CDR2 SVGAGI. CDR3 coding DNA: TGTGCCAGCAGTTACTCCGCTGAGCAGTACTTC. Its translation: CASSYSAEQYF.

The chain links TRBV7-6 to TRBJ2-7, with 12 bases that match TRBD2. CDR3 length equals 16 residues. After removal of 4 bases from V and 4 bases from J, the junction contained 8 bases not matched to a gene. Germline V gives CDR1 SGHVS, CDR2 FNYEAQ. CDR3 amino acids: CASSSTSGSFRYEQYF. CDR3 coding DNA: TGTGCCAGCAGCTCGACTAGCGGGAGTTTTCGGTACGAGCAGTACTTC.

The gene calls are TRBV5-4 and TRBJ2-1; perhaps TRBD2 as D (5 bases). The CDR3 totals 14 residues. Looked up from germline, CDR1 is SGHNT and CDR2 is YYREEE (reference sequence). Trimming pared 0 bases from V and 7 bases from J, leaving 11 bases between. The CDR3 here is CASSLGRTGNEQFF. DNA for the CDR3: TGTGCCAGCAGCTTGGGCAGGACGGGGAATGAGCAGTTCTTC. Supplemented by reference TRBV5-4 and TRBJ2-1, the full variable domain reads ETGVTQSPTHLIKTRGQQVTLRCSSQSGHNTVSWYQQALGQGPQFIFQYYREEENGRGNFPPRFSGLQFPNYSSELNVNALELDDSALYLCASSLGRTGNEQFFGPGTRLTVL.

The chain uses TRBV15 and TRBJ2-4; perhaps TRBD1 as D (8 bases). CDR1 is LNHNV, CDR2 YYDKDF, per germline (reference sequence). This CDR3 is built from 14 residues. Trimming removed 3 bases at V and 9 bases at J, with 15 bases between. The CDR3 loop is CATSRVDREGIQYF. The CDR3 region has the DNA TGTGCCACCAGCAGGGTGGACAGGGAGGGCATTCAGTACTTC.

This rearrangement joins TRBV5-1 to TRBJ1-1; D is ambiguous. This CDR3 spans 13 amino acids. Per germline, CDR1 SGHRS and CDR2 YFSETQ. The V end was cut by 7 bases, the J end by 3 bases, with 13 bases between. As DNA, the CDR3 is TGCGCCAGCCGGTTGAGCCGGGACACTGAAGCTTTCTTT. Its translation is CASRLSRDTEAFF.

The CDR3 here is CASSVVRVPNEQFF. The CDR3, as DNA: TGTGCCAGCAGCGTAGTTAGGGTACCCAATGAGCAGTTCTTC. The chain is built from TRBV9 and TRBJ2-1; D gene uncertain. The CDR3 covers 14 residues. The germline V gene encodes CDR1 SGDLS and CDR2 YYNGEE. Trimming pared 0 bases from V and 6 bases from J, leaving 10 bases between. Full variable domain (rest looked up from reference TRBV9 and TRBJ2-1): DSGVTQTPKHLITATGQRVTLRCSPRSGDLSVYWYQQSLDQGLQFLIQYYNGEERAKGNILERFSAQQFPDLHSELNLSSLELGDSALYFCASSVVRVPNEQFFGPGTRLTVL.

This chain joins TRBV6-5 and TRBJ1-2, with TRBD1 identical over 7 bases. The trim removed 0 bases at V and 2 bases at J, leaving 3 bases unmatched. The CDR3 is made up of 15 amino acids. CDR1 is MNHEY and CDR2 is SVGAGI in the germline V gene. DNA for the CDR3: TGTGCCAGCAGTTACTCCGGGACAGACAACTATGGCTACACCTTC. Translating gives CASSYSGTDNYGYTF.

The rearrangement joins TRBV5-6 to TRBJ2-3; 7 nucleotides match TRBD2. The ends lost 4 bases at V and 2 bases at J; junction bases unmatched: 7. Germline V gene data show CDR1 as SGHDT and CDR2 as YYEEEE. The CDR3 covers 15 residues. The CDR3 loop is CASSRRERNTDTQYF. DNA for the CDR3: TGTGCCAGCAGCAGGCGGGAGCGGAACACAGATACGCAGTATTTT.

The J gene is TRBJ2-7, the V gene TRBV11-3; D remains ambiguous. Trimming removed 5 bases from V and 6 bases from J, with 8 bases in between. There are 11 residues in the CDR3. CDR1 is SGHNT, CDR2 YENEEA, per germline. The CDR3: CASSAGGEQYF. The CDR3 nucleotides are TGTGCCAGCAGCGCAGGTGGCGAGCAGTACTTC.

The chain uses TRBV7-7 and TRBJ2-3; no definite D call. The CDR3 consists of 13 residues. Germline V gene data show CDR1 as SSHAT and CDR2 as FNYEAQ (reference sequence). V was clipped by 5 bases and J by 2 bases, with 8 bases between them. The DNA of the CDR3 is TGTGCCAGCAGCCCAAGCCACACAGATACGCAGTATTTT. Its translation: CASSPSHTDTQYF. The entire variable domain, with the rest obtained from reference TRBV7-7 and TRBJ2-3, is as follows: GAGVSQSPRYKVTKRGQDVTLRCDPISSHATLYWYQQALGQGPEFLTYFNYEAQPDKSGLPSDRFSAERPEGSISTLTIQRTEQRDSAMYRCASSPSHTDTQYFGPGTRLTVL.

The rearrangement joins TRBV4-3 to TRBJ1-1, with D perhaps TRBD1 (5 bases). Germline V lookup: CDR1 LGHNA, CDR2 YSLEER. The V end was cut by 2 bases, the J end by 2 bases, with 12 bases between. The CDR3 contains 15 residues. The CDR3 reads CASSQRGDRNTEAFF. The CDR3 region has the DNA TGCGCCAGCAGCCAACGAGGGGACCGAAACACTGAAGCTTTCTTT.

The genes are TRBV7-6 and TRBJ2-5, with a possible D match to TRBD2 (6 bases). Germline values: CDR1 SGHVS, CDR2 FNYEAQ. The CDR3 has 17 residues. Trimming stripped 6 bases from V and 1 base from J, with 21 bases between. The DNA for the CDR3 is TGTGCCAGCAGTTTGGGGGGTAGGGATGCGGGCCAAGAGACCCAGTACTTC. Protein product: CASSLGGRDAGQETQYF.